This TCR beta chain is drawn from a study of T-cell memory formation after mild COVID-19. Across the study: Largely donor-specific TCR clusters were found.

Germline V gene data show CDR1 as SQVTM and CDR2 as ANQGSEA. The CDR3 totals 12 residues. V was clipped by 4 bases and J by 6 bases, with 12 bases between them. Barcoded TCR alpha and TCR beta cDNA libraries with UMIs came from 5'RACE using constant-segment primers. TCRdb redid the calling of the 5' RACE reads with MiXCR, one entry per CDR3 protein. The sample holds around 180,000 distinct CDR3 sequences; around 15% are singletons and the top ten take around 2%. This clonotype has a count of ten or more. Its specificity is unknown. Study observations and caveats: Among contracting clones, CD4+ were mainly CM/EM and CD8+ enriched in EMRA. Cross-reactive memory appears to have joined, as suggested by some responding clones showing up in pre-infection memory.

The material sequenced was PBMCs or a T cell subset sorted from them (not recorded which). This receptor was taken from an adult woman who had mild COVID-19 (a few samples of this study predate the infection). Cell type and time point are not known. V gene TRBV29-1 combines with J gene TRBJ2-5, with D possibly TRBD1 on 5 matching bases. CDR3 DNA: TGCAGCGTTGGACAGAGTTGGCAGACCCAGTACTTC. Its protein product is CSVGQSWQTQYF.